These T cell receptor beta chains were read from a single sample in a study of blood T cell repertoires in COVID-19. Some clones are missing from TCRdb's copy, which holds only in-frame ones; the method was immunoSEQ multiplex PCR. The sample contains more than 80,000 clones, roughly 88% of which appear only once. Sequencing used peripheral blood. The receptor source for this set is a man at least 80 years old with acute or convalescent COVID-19. CDR3s leave out the opening cysteine and the closing phenylalanine or tryptophan. Size is omitted from some rows. Given values are once, few, many or a class for expanded clones.

cdr3_aa v_call clone_size j_call
ASSYAGPGGREQF TRBV6-2/TRBV6-3 . TRBJ2-1
ATRTGGSYEQY TRBV28 . TRBJ2-7
SVMTSISYEQY TRBV29-1 . TRBJ2-7
ASSDSYGYT TRBV19 . TRBJ1-2
ASSEQGAQIAGYT TRBV27 . TRBJ1-2
ATSERDRAYEQY TRBV24-1 . TRBJ2-7
ASSPVVGANTGELF TRBV7-3 . TRBJ2-2
ASSQVGRQGKGNQPQH TRBV4-1 few TRBJ1-5
ASSSPLAGGSYEQY TRBV5-1 . TRBJ2-7
SARVADTQY TRBV20-1 . TRBJ2-3
ASRVRASYNEQF TRBV7-2 . TRBJ2-1
ASSREEGIAF TRBV18 . TRBJ1-1
AIRDRSDEQY TRBV10-3 few TRBJ2-7
ASSQGGLAGVGTGELF TRBV4-1 . TRBJ2-2
ASSRGGADTGELF TRBV5-4 . TRBJ2-2
ASSATGTGGGDTQY TRBV9 . TRBJ2-3
ASKGPGRETQY TRBV6-5 . TRBJ2-5
ATSRDLGGNYGYT TRBV15 . TRBJ1-2
ASSLGGGQETQY TRBV5-1 . TRBJ2-5
ASTWDRNYGYT TRBV19 . TRBJ1-2
ATTPPGNTIY TRBV5-1 . TRBJ1-3
ASSLRGNTGELF TRBV6-6 . TRBJ2-2
ASSLGGGRLKETQY TRBV11-1 . TRBJ2-5
ASSQTAGSNTEAF TRBV4-1 . TRBJ1-1
ASSPGQTNTEAF TRBV5-1 . TRBJ1-1
ASSVRRADQETQY TRBV9 . TRBJ2-5
ASSLGLAESTDTQY TRBV5-1 . TRBJ2-3
ASSYAIAVSHEQY TRBV6-6 . TRBJ2-7
ASSSGSETQY TRBV5-1 . TRBJ2-5
ASGTGSNTEAF TRBV2 once TRBJ1-1
ASRAWTGDRRPLSYEQY TRBV27 . TRBJ2-7
ASSLVWSSYNSPLH TRBV7-2 . TRBJ1-6
ASSLGNRANTGELF TRBV7-3 . TRBJ2-2
ASRQTGALAGLQETQY TRBV7-3 . TRBJ2-5
ASSPWRLAGPKNEQF TRBV21-1 . TRBJ2-1
ASARTGGNTGELF TRBV19 . TRBJ2-2
ASSPAGSYNEQF TRBV11-1 . TRBJ2-1
ATSDSGGSGETQY TRBV24-1 . TRBJ2-5
ASSLRDRGYEQY TRBV3-1/TRBV3-2 . TRBJ2-7
ASSEIRTGYEQY TRBV6-1 once TRBJ2-7
ASHRTSGRSTDTQY TRBV5-1 . TRBJ2-3
ASSLSPRTGSTEQY TRBV7-9 . TRBJ2-7
ASSVELASTGELF TRBV9 few TRBJ2-2
SVEDLGAAGNTIY TRBV29-1 once TRBJ1-3
ASSKPQARGSNQPQH TRBV19 once TRBJ1-5
ASSSGQGNNQPQH TRBV7-9 . TRBJ1-5
ASSLMDFQPQH TRBV11-2 few TRBJ1-5
ASRGESGSLSTDTQY TRBV5-1 . TRBJ2-3
ASSARSTTGELF TRBV25-1 . TRBJ2-2
ASSSGGASTDTQY TRBV19 . TRBJ2-3
ASSPGVQPQH TRBV12-3/TRBV12-4 . TRBJ1-5
ASSQRASGNNEQF TRBV4-3 . TRBJ2-1
ASSLISGTEAF TRBV7-2 . TRBJ1-1
ASSPRTGSNYGYT TRBV11-2 . TRBJ1-2
SVDSPWAGMQETQY TRBV29-1 . TRBJ2-5